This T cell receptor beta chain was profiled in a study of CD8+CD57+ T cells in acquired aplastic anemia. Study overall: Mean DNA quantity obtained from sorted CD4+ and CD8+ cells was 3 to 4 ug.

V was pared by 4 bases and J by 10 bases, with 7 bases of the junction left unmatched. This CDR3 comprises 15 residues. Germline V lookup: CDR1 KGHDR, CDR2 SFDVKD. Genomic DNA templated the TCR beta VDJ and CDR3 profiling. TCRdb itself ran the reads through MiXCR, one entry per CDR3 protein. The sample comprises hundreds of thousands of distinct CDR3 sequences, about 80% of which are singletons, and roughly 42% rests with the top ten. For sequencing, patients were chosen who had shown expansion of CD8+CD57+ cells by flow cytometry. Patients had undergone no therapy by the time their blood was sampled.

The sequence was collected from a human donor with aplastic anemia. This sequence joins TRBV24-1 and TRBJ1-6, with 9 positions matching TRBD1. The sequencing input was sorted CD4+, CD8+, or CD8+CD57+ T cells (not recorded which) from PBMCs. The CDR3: CATSDKKTGGSPLHF. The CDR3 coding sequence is TGTGCCACCAGTGACAAGAAAACAGGGGGCTCACCCCTCCACTTT.